Below, one T cell receptor (beta chain) is given with its context. The sample belongs to a study of blood T cell repertoires in COVID-19. Study-wide background: The analysed material was cDNA or gDNA that came from T cells, B-cell-depleted T cells, or PBMCs.

In the source study's methods: Estimated nucleated cell counts came from reference gene primer amplification. The data were produced by immunoSEQ multiplex PCR, yet TCRdb's version contains in-frame clones alone and is incomplete. That table furnishes V, J and clone size, whereas the DNA furnished D and trimming. The data contain 150,000 to 200,000 clones, about nine tenths of them singletons. This TCR was recovered from an older woman with acute or convalescent COVID-19. Sequenced input: peripheral blood.

The CDR3 nucleotides are TGTGCCAGCAGTTGCCGGGACAGACGGTTGGGGAACACTGAAGCTTTCTTT. It is translated as CASSCRDRRLGNTEAFF. The V and J genes are TRBV6-4 and TRBJ1-1; 7 bases fit TRBD1. V was pared by 5 bases and J by 1 base, with 13 bases of the junction left unmatched. Germline V gene data show CDR1 as MRHNA and CDR2 as SNTAGT. The CDR3 runs 17 residues.